The clone carrying this TCR beta chain showed up just once. Its antigen is unidentified. This sample is drawn from a study of T-cell reconstitution after alpha-beta-depleted transplantation in children. General study findings and limits: Newly produced T cells mostly provided counts and TCRbeta diversity after one year, as hyperexpanded clones declined. Expanded graft clones, several hundred of them, were reportedly the source of alpha-beta T cells about two months after transplant.

The CDR3 contains 11 residues. The germline V gene has CDR1 GTSNPN and CDR2 SVGIG (reference sequence). V was cut by 2 bases and J by 6 bases, with 8 bases left in between. It was with unique molecular identifiers that the TCRbeta library was prepared. A single record per CDR3 protein comes from TCRdb applying MiXCR to the PCR reads. The sample lists about 440,000 distinct CDR3 sequences; about 45% were seen once. This rearrangement joins TRBV30 to TRBJ2-7; the D call may be TRBD1 or TRBD2 (5 bases each). The receptor comes from a girl aged 2 to 10 with aplastic anemia, due to receive a stem cell transplant. This sample comprised PBMCs, obtained before TCRalphabeta/CD19-depleted stem cell transplant. CDR3 loop: CAWSLRGEQYF. The CDR3 DNA is TGTGCCTGGAGTCTGAGGGGCGAGCAGTACTTC.